The T cell receptor beta chain described here comes from a study of shared clonotypes between healthy human individuals (TCRdb year 2020). Broadly, across the study: Two women and a few men aged 18 to 49 years were included in the cohort. For each donor, CD4 naive and CD4 memory were each run on three plates, CD8 naive on two plates, and CD8 memory on one plate. Blood TCR repertoires of roughly five healthy adults were deeply sequenced to estimate repertoire size and the extent of clonotype sharing between individuals. To increase sequencing depth and limit assay-specific biases, different laboratories used diverse techniques to prepare libraries and sequence TCR repertoires. Leukapheresis yielded between about 0.94 and 8.9 billion PBMCs per donor.

What the authors observed across the whole study: Around 5% of naive CD4, around 3.5% of naive CD8, about 2.4% of memory CD4, and 0.4% of memory CD8 clonotypes were shared across several donors. Naive subsets generally had larger estimated clonotype richness than memory subsets did. Rarefaction of sorted-subset datasets indicated incomplete sequencing despite the large sequencing depth. Because the study included only a small number of donors, the genetic and exposure-history diversity represented was limited. Compared with non-shared clonotypes, clonotypes shared by all four sorted-subset donors had higher generation probabilities. Sampling was limited to blood, and TCR repertoires in tissue likely differ from TCR repertoires in blood. Pairwise subsampling led to the expectation that sequencing depth would affect the degree of clonotype sharing among donors.

Using the deep immunoSEQ assay, multiplex PCR amplified TCR CDR3 regions from genomic DNA. For each cell subset, the extracted genomic DNA was distributed evenly across all wells of several immunoSEQ 96-well plates, and each plate served as one replicate. For sorted subsets, each replicate PCR was loaded with roughly 190 ng genomic DNA, equivalent to 30,000 or so T cell genomes. Purified libraries were quantified with a Qubit 3.0 fluorometer, sized on a Bioanalyzer 2100, and re-quantified with the KAPA Library Quantification kit. Each immunoSEQ 96-well plate was sequenced on its own single-read 150-cycle Illumina NextSeq 550 flow cell. The paper's data handling went like this. Because the immunoSEQ output held only junctional sequences and lacked quality scores, the filtering could not match the filtering applied to full-length reads. To assign V/J genes and CDR3, sequences were annotated against IMGT germline references using PyIR, a Python wrapper for IgBLAST v1.9. Reads were removed for weak V/J assignments (E-value above 1e-6), missing CDR3, stop codons, out-of-frame junctions, or ambiguous translated residues. V3J clonotypes were defined as sequences sharing an identical inferred V gene, J gene, and CDR3 amino acid sequence. The percentage overlap between two repertoires was calculated by dividing the number of shared unique clonotypes by the size of the smaller repertoire. Three approaches were used to assess repertoire richness: RTK rarefaction, the Chao1 estimator, and Recon v2.1 estimates of unobserved clonotypes. OLGA was used to compute generation probabilities for all TCRbeta clonotypes that the gDNA method yielded from several donors. In its TCRdb copy, this immuneACCESS table keeps in-frame sequences only and misses some clones. Where compared with another copy, unresolved V genes explain less than half of these, and the others have no known cause. V and J calls and clone size follow that table, whereas D and trimming were derived from the DNA. The sample includes about 2.2 million clones, with just over 90% observed a single time. The ten top clones hold 1.5% to 2% of the sample.

CD8 naive samples were CD45RO-negative cells positively selected for CCR7, giving a CD45RA+CCR7+ population that excluded TemRA cells. The donors were healthy, HIV-negative adults who had no recently reported acute infections or vaccinations. Only Caucasian adults living in Nashville, Tennessee, USA were represented among the donors. Blood was collected by leukapheresis, and PBMCs were isolated by Ficoll-Histopaque density gradient centrifugation and then cryopreserved in liquid nitrogen vapor phase. Purity and quantity of every magnetically sorted T cell population were checked by analytical flow cytometry. Genomic DNA was isolated from every sorted fraction and measured by UV absorbance on a Nanodrop 2000c. The V end gives up 5 bases and the J end 10 bases, leaving 7 bases in the junction not matched to a gene. Counted from cysteine to phenylalanine, this CDR3 has 14 amino acids. The sequence is cut down to CDR3 DNA, 42 bases in frame from base 1. Per the germline V gene (reference sequence), LNHDA is the CDR1 and SQIVND is the CDR2.

Only one count was recorded for this clone. Its antigen remains unidentified. No clone much larger than this one lies a single base away; base qualities are absent. Sequencing input: naive CD8+ T cells from PBMCs. The cell subset or site label here, explained by the study, means: CD45RA+CCR7+. The TCR sequence derives from a man between 18 and 29 years old in good health. Some clones in this sample may be carry-over from other donors' samples. The chain is assembled from TRBV19 and TRBJ2-1; TRBD2 lines up with 11 middle nucleotides. The CDR3 sequence is CASSPGVAGGEQFF. Here is the DNA: TGTGCCAGTAGTCCAGGAGTAGCGGGAGGGGAGCAGTTCTTC. The variable domain in full, with residues beyond the CDR3 obtained from the reference TRBV19 and TRBJ2-1 genes, is DGGITQSPKYLFRKEGQNVTLSCEQNLNHDAMYWYRQDPGQGLRLIYYSQIVNDFQKGDIAEGYSVSREKKESFPLTVTSAQKNPTAFYLCASSPGVAGGEQFFGPGTRLTVL.